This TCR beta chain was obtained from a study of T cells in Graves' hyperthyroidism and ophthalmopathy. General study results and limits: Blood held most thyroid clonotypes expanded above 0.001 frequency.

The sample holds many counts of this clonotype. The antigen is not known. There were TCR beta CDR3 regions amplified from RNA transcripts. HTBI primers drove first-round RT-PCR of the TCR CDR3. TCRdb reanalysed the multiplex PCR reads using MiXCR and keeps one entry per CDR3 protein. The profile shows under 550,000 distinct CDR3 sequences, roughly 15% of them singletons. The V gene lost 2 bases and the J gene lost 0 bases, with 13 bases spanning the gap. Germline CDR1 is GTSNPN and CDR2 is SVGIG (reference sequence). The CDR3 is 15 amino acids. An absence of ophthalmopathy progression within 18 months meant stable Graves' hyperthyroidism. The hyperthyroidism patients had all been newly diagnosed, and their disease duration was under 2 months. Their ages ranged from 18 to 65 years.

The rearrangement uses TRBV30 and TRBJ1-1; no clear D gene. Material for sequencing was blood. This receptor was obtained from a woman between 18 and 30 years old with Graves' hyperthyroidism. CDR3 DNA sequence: TGTGCCTGGAGTAGGCAGAGCTCTCTGAACACTGAAGCTTTCTTT. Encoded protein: CAWSRQSSLNTEAFF.